These T cell receptor beta chains were read from a single sample in a study of shared clonotypes between healthy human individuals. Measured with immunoSEQ multiplex PCR; TCRdb has only the in-frame clones, and not every one. The sample has over a million clones, about 84% seen once. The sample consisted of memory CD4+ T cells from PBMCs. The receptors shown here come from a man aged 18 to 29 in good health. Some clones in this sample may be carry-over from other donors' samples. Each CDR3 is given with its conserved first and last residue. D genes are given only for firm matches. Clone size, where shown, is once, few, many, or a class for clones that have expanded.

size: .; J: TRBJ1-1; D: .; V: TRBV30; DNA: TGTGCCTGGAGTGTGAGCACTGAAGCTTTCTTT; CDR3: CAWSVSTEAFF
size: .; J: TRBJ2-7; D: TRBD1; V: TRBV6-5; DNA: TGTGCCAGCAGCCCACAGGGGGCGACGTCCTACGAGCAGTACTTC; CDR3: CASSPQGATSYEQYF
size: .; J: TRBJ2-5; D: TRBD1; V: TRBV19; DNA: TGTGCCAGTAGTAATTACAGGGGGTCTCGGGAGACCCAGTACTTC; CDR3: CASSNYRGSRETQYF
size: .; J: TRBJ2-6; D: .; V: TRBV27; DNA: TGTGCCAGCAGTTTATTCTACAGCGTCCACTCTGGGGCCAACGTCCTGACTTTC; CDR3: CASSLFYSVHSGANVLTF
size: .; J: TRBJ2-7; D: .; V: TRBV6-1; DNA: TGTGCCAGCAGTGTAAGCAGGACATTCTACGAGCAGTACTTC; CDR3: CASSVSRTFYEQYF
size: .; J: TRBJ2-1; D: TRBD1; V: TRBV5-4; DNA: TGTGCCAGCAGCTTGGGCGGGACAGGGATGTTGTTCTTC; CDR3: CASSLGGTGMLFF
size: once; J: TRBJ2-1; D: .; V: TRBV7-9; DNA: TGTGCCAGCAGCGTTTACAATGAGCAGTTCTTC; CDR3: CASSVYNEQFF
size: .; J: TRBJ2-2; D: .; V: TRBV9; DNA: TGTGCCAGCAGCGTAGACGGGGGATTGGTAACCGGGGAGCTGTTTTTT; CDR3: CASSVDGGLVTGELFF
size: once; J: TRBJ2-3; D: .; V: TRBV15; DNA: TGTGCCACCAGCAGAGATAAGAAGCCTGATACGCAGTATTTT; CDR3: CATSRDKKPDTQYF
size: .; J: TRBJ2-7; D: .; V: TRBV9; DNA: TGTGCCAGCGGAATGGGAGGGGGCTCAATTTCCGAGCAGTACTTC; CDR3: CASGMGGGSISEQYF
size: .; J: TRBJ2-2; D: .; V: TRBV6-5; DNA: TGTGCCAGCACCTTCACAGGGACCGGGGAGCTGTTTTTT; CDR3: CASTFTGTGELFF
size: .; J: TRBJ2-1; D: .; V: TRBV5-4; DNA: TGTGCCAGCAGCTTAAGCCAGGTACGATACAATGAGCAGTTCTTC; CDR3: CASSLSQVRYNEQFF
size: few; J: TRBJ1-4; D: TRBD1; V: TRBV5-4; DNA: TGTGCCAGCAGCCTAGGACAGGGAGGTAATGAAAAACTGTTTTTT; CDR3: CASSLGQGGNEKLFF
size: .; J: TRBJ1-1; D: .; V: TRBV18; DNA: TGTGCCAGCTCACCATCGGGTGTGGCGAACACTGAAGCTTTCTTT; CDR3: CASSPSGVANTEAFF
size: .; J: TRBJ2-2; D: .; V: TRBV30; DNA: TGTGCCTGGGAGACGGGGACTTTGAACACCGGGGAGCTGTTTTTT; CDR3: CAWETGTLNTGELFF
size: .; J: TRBJ2-1; D: .; V: TRBV5-1; DNA: TGCGCCAGTACGGGCGGGTCGACCTACAATGAGCAGTTCTTC; CDR3: CASTGGSTYNEQFF
size: .; J: TRBJ1-3; D: .; V: TRBV7-9; DNA: TGTGCCAGCAGCGAACTACAGGGCGGAGGGCTTTTCACTGGAAACACCATATATTTT; CDR3: CASSELQGGGLFTGNTIYF
size: few; J: TRBJ1-1; D: .; V: TRBV7-6; DNA: TGTGCCAGCAGCTCCGGGGCGGGACTGGAAGCTTTCTTT; CDR3: CASSSGAGLEAFF